Sequencing of this T cell receptor beta chain was carried out in a study of T cells in Graves' hyperthyroidism and ophthalmopathy. Germline lookup yields CDR1 PRHDT and CDR2 FYEKMQ (reference sequence). The V end lost 6 bases, the J end lost 1 base, and 6 bases lay between the germline ends. This CDR3 has 12 residues. Newly diagnosed patients aged 18 to 65 had hyperthyroidism of under 2 months' duration. Pregnant or lactating patients were excluded, as were those with uncontrolled infection or other autoimmune disease. Each diagnosis was grounded in clinical symptoms, serum thyroxine and TRAb, thyroid ultrasound, and orbital computed tomography. Amplification of TCR beta CDR3 regions was performed using RNA transcripts as template. The primer set for the first-round RT-PCR of the TCR CDR3 was HTBI. TCRdb ran MiXCR on the multiplex PCR reads and lists one entry per CDR3 protein. Of fewer than 700,000 distinct CDR3 sequences listed, about 16% are singletons.

This clonotype was recorded at least ten times. Material for sequencing was blood. V and J are TRBV13 and TRBJ1-1; no definite D call. This clonotype originated in a woman under 40 with Graves' hyperthyroidism. The CDR3 sequence is CASRNRNTEAFF. The CDR3 nucleotides read TGTGCCAGCAGAAATAGGAACACTGAAGCTTTCTTT.